The clone carrying this T cell receptor beta chain appeared many times. The data were obtained in a study of regulatory T cells in long-lasting Graves disease. The time point denotes: newly diagnosed GD, antithyroid drugs for less than 3 months. From PBMCs, RNA was extracted and then used to make the TCR library. Germline V gene lookup returns CDR1 KGHSH and CDR2 LQKENI. The CDR3 runs 15 residues. Trimming took off 7 bases at V and 3 bases at J, with 18 bases between the two ends. Arm-PCR with iRepertoire HTBI primers amplified the CDR3 regions for these TCR beta libraries. TCRdb reprocessed the multiplex PCR reads with MiXCR, giving one entry per CDR3 protein. This table has about 530,000 distinct CDR3 sequences, approximately 16% appearing once. These sequences were also reported in another study, on T cells in Graves' hyperthyroidism and ophthalmopathy. That source notes: Most clonotypes expanded in thyroid above 0.001 were likewise present in blood. A model built on 13 V-J features separated ophthalmopathy from stable hyperthyroidism.

Sequencing used peripheral blood mononuclear cells (PBMCs), obtained at new diagnosis, from a patient treated with antithyroid drugs. This TCR came from a woman in her forties or fifties with Graves disease. The V call is TRBV18, the J call TRBJ1-1, with D hard to call. CDR3 sequence reads: CASFRPSLKDTEAFF. The CDR3 DNA is TGTGCCAGCTTTCGACCCTCCCTAAAGGACACTGAAGCTTTCTTT.